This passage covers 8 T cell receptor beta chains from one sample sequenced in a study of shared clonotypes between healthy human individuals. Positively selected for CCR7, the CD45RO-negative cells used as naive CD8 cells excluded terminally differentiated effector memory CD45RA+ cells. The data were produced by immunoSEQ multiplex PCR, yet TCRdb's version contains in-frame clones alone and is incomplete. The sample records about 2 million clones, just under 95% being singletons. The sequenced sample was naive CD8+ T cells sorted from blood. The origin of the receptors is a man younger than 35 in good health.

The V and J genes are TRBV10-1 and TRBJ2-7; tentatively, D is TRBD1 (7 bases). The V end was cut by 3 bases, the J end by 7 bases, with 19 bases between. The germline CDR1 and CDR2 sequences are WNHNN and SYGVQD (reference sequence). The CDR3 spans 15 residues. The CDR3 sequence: CASSEFQEGAGEQYF. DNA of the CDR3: TGCGCCAGCAGTGAATTTCAAGAGGGGGCGGGAGAGCAGTACTTC.

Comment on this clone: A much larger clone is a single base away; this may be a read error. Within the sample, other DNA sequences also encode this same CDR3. As DNA, the CDR3 is TGTGCCAGCAGTCCGACAGGGAGCTCCTACGAGCAGTACTTC. Protein sequence: CASSPTGSSYEQYF. The J gene is TRBJ2-7, the V gene TRBV28, with TRBD1 matching over 7 bases. Losses at the gene ends were 5 bases for V and 0 bases for J; bases not matched to a gene: 4. The length of the CDR3 is 14 residues. Germline lookup yields CDR1 MDHEN and CDR2 SYDVKM.

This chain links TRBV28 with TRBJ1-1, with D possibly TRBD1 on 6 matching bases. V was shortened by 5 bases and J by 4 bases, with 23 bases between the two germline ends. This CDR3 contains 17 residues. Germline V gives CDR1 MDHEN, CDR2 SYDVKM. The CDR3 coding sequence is TGTGCCAGCAGTCCCGAGGTTGGATGGGGGCTAGGCACTGAAGCTTTCTTT. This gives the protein CASSPEVGWGLGTEAFF.

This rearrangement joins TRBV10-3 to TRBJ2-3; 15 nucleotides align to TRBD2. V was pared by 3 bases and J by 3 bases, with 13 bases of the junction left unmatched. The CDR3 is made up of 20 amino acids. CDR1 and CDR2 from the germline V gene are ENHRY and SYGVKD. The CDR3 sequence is CAISDPYGLAGGPKTDTQYF. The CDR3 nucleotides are TGTGCCATCAGTGACCCCTATGGACTAGCGGGGGGGCCTAAGACAGATACGCAGTATTTT.

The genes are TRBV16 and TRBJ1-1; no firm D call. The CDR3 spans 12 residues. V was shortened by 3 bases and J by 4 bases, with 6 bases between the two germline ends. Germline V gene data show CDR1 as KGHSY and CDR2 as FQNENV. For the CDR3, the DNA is TGTGCCAGCAGCCAGCGCCCCACTGAAGCTTTCTTT. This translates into CASSQRPTEAFF.

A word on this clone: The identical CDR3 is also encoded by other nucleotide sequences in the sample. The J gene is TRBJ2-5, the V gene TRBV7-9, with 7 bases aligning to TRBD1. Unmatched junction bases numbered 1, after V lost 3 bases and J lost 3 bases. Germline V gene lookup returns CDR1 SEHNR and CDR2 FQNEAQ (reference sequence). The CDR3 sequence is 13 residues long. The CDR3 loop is CASSLGTEETQYF. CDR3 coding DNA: TGTGCCAGCAGCTTGGGGACAGAAGAGACCCAGTACTTC.

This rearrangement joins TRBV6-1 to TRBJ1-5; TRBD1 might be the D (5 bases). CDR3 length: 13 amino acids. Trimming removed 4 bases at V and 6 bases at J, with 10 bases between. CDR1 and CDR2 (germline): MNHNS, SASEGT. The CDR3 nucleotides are TGTGCCAGCAGTGTAGGGGAGTTTCAGCCCCAGCATTTT. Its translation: CASSVGEFQPQHF.

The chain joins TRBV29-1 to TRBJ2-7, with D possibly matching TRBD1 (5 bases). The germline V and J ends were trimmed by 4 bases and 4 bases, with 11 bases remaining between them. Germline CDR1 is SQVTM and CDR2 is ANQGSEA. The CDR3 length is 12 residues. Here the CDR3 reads CSVVSQGYEQYF. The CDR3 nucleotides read TGCAGCGTTGTTTCCCAGGGTTACGAGCAGTACTTC.